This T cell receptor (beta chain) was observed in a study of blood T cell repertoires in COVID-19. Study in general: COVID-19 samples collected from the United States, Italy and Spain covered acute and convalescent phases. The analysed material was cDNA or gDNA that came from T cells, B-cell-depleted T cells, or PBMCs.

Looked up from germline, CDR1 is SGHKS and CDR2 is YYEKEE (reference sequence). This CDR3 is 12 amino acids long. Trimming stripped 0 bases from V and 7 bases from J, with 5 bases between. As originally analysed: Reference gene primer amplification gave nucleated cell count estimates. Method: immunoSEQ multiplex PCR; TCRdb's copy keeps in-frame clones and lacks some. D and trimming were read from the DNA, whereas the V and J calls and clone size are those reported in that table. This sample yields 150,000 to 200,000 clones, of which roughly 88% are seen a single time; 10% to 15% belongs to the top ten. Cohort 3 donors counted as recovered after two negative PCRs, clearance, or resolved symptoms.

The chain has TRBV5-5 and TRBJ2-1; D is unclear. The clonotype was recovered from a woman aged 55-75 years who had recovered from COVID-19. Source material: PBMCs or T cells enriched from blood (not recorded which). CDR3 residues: CASSLGINEQFF. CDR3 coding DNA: TGTGCCAGCAGCTTGGGTATTAATGAGCAGTTCTTC.